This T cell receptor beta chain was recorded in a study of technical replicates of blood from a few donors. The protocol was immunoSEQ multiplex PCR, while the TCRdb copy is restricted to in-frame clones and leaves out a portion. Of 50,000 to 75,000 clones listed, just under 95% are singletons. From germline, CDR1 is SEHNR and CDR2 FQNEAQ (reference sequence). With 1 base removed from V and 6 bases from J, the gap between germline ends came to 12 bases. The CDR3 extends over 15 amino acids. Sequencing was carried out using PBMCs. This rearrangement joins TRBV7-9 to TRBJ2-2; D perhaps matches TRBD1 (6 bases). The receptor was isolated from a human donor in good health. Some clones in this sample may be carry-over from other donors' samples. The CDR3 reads CASSLGWGPSGELFF. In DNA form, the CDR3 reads TGTGCCAGCAGCTTAGGTTGGGGGCCCTCCGGGGAGCTGTTTTTT.